This TCR beta chain derives from a study of Ad26.COV2.S vaccination and SARS-CoV-2 variants. Here immunoSEQ multiplex PCR was the method, and the copy in TCRdb shows in-frame clones only, minus some. Here the sample spans hundreds of thousands of clones, about 90% being singletons. The germline gives CDR1 SQVTM, CDR2 ANQGSEA. This CDR3 has 13 amino acids. The V and J ends lost 5 bases and 2 bases respectively, with 10 bases between them. Specified treatment: some 20 received Ad26.COV2.S at low or high dose, single or two shots; a few received placebo; per-sample allocation not given. Sampling was done on day 63 after the first vaccine or placebo injection.

The chain recombines TRBV29-1 with TRBJ1-3, with D perhaps matching TRBD1 (6 bases). This sequence was found in a person between 18 and 65 years old who received the Ad26.COV2.S COVID-19 vaccine or a placebo. The sequenced sample was peripheral blood, obtained in a trial of Ad26.COV2.S vaccine versus placebo. In DNA, the CDR3 is TGCAGCGTTTCGGGGGCCCCTGGAAACACCATATATTTT. Translation: CSVSGAPGNTIYF.